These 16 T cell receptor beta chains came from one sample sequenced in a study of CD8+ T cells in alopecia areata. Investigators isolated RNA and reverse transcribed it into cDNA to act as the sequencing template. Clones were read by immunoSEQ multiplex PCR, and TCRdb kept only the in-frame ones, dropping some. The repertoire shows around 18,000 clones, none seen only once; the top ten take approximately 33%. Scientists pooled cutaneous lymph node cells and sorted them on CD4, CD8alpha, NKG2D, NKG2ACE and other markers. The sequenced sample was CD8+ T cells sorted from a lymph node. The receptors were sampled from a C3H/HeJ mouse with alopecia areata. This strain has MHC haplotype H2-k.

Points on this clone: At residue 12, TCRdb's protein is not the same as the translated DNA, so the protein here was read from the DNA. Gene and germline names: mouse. The sequenced part of the CDR3 DNA is TGTGCCAGCAGTATATGGGACAGGGGAAATTCGCCC. Residues: CASSIWDRGNSP. The whole CDR3 region reads CASSIWDRGNSPLYF. The chain couples TRBV19 to TRBJ1-6, with TRBD1 identical over 10 bases. The read stops 3 residues short of the end of the CDR3; the missing end is completed from the germline J gene. TRBJ1-6 is assigned to the ORF class and has an uncertain function. V dropped 1 base and J dropped 7; count of bases not matched to a gene: 2. CDR3 length: 15 amino acids. CDR1 is FNHDT, CDR2 SITEND, per germline (reference sequence).

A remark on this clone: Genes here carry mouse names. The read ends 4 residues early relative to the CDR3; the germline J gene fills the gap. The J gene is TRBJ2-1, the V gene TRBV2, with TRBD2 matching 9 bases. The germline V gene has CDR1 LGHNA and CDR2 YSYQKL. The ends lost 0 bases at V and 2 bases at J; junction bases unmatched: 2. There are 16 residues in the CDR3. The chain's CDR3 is CASSQDSGGDYAEQFF. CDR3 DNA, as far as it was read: TGTGCCAGCAGCCAAGATTCTGGGGGGGACTATGCT.

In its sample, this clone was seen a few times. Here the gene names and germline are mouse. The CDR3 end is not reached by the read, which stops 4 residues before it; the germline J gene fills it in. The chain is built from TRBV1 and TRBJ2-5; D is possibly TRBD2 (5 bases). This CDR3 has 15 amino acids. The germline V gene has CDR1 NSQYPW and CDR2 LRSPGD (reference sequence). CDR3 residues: CTCSAILRTKDTQYF. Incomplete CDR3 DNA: TGCACCTGCAGTGCAATCCTCCGGACTAAGGAC.

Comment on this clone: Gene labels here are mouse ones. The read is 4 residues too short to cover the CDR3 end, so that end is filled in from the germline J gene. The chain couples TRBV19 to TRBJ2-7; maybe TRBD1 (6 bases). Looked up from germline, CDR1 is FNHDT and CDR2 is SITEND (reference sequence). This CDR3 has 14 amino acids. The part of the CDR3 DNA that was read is TGTGCCAGCAGTACCGTCCCGGGACATTAT. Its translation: CASSTVPGHY. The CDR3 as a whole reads CASSTVPGHYEQYF. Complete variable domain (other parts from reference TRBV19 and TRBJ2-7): GGIITQTPKFLIGQEGQKLTLKCQQNFNHDTMYWYRQDSGKGLRLIYYSITENDLQKGDLSEGYDASREKKSSFSLTVTSAQKNEMAVFLCASSTVPGHYEQYFGPGTRLTVL.

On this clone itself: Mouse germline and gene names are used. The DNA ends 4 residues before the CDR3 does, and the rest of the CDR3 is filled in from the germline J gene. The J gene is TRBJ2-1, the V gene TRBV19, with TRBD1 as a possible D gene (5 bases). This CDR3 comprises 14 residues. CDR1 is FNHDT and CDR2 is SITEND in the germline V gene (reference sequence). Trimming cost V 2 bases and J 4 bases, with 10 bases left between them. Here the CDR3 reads CASSMLDKYAEQFF. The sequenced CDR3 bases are TGTGCCAGCAGTATGTTGGACAAATATGCT.

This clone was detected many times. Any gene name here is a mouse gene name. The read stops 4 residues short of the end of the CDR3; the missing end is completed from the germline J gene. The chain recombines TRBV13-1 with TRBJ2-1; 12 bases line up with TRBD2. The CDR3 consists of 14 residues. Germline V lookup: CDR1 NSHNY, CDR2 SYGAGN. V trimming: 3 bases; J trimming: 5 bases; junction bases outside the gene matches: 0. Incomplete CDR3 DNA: TGTGCCAGCAGTGGGGACTGGGGGGATGCT. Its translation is CASSGDWGDA. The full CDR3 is CASSGDWGDAEQFF.

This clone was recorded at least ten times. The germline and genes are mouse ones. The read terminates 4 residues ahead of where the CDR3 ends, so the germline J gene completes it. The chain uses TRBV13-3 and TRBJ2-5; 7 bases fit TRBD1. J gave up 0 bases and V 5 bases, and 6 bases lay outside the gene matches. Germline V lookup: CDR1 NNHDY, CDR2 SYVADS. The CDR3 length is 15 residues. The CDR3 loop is CASSPTGPNQDTQYF. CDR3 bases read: TGTGCCAGCAGCCCGACAGGGCCTAACCAAGAC.

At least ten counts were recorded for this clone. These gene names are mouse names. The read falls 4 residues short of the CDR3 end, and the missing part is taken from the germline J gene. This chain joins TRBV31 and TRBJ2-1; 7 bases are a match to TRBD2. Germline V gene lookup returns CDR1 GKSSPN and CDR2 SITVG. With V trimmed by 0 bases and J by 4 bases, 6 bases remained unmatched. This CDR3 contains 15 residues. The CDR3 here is CAWSLVAGGYAEQFF. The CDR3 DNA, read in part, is TGTGCCTGGAGTCTAGTGGCTGGGGGATATGCT.

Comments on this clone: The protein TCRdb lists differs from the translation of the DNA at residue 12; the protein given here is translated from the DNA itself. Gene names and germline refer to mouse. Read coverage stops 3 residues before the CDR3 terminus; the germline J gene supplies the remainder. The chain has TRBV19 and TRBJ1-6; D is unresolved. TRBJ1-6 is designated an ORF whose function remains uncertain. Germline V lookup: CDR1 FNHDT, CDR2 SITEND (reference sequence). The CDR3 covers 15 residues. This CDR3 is CASTIRHRDNSPLYF. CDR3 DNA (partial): TGTGCCAGCACTATAAGACACCGCGATAATTCGCCC.

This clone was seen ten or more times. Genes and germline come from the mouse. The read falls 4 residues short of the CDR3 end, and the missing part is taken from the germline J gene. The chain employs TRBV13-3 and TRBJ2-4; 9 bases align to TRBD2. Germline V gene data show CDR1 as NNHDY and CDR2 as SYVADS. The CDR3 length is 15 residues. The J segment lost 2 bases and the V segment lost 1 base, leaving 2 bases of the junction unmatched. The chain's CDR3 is CASSDWGGDQNTLYF. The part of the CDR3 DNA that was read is TGTGCCAGCAGTGATTGGGGGGGCGATCAAAAC.

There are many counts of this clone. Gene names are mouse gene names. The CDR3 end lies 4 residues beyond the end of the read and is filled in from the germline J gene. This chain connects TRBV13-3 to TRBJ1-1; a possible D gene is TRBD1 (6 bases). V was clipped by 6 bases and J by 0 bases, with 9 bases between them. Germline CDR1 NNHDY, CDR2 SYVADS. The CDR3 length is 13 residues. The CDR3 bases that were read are TGTGCCAGCAAATCAGGGGCAAACACA. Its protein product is CASKSGANT. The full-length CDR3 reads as CASKSGANTEVFF.

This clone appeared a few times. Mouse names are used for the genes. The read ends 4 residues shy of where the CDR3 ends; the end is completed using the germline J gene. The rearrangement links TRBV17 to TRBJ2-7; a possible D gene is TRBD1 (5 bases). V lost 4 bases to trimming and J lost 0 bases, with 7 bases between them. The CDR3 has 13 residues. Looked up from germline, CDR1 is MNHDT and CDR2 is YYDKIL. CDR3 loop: CASSMDISYEQYF. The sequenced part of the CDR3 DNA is TGTGCTAGCAGTATGGACATCTCCTAT.

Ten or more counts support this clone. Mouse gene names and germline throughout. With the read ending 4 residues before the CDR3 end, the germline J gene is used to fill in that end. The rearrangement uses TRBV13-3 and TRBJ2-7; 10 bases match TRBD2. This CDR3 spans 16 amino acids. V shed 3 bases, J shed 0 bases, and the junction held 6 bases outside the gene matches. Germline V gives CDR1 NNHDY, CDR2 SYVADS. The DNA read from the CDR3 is TGTGCCAGCAGTGGAACTGGGGGGGTTCGCTCCTAT. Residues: CASSGTGGVRSY. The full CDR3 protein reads CASSGTGGVRSYEQYF.

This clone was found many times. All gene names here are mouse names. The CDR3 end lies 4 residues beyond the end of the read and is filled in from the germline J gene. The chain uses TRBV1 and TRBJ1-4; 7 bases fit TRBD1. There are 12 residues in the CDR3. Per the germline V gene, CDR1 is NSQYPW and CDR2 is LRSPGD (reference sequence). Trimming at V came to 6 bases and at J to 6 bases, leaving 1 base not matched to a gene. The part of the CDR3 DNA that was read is TGCACCTGCAGAACAGGGGACGAA. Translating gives CTCRTGDE. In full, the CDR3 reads CTCRTGDERLFF. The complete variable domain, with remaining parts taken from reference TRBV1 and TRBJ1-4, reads VTLLEQNPRWRLVPRGQAVNLRCILKNSQYPWMSWYQQDLQKQLQWLFTLRSPGDKEVKSLPGADYLATRVTDTELRLQVANMSQGRTLYCTCRTGDERLFFGHGTKLSVL.

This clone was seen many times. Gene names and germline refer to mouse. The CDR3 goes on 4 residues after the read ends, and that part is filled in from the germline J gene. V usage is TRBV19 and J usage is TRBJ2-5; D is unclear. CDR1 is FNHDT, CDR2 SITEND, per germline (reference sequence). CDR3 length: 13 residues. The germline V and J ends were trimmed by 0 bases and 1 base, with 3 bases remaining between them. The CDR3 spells CASSIGDQDTQYF. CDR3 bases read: TGTGCCAGCAGTATAGGGGACCAAGAC. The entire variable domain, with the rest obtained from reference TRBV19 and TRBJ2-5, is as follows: GGIITQTPKFLIGQEGQKLTLKCQQNFNHDTMYWYRQDSGKGLRLIYYSITENDLQKGDLSEGYDASREKKSSFSLTVTSAQKNEMAVFLCASSIGDQDTQYFGPGTRLLVL.

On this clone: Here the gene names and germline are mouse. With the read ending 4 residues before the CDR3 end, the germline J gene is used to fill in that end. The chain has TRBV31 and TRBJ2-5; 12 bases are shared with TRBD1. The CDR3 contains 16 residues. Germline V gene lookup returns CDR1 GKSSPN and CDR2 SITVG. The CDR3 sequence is CAWSPGTGGAGDTQYF. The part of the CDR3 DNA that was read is TGTGCCTGGAGCCCCGGGACAGGGGGCGCAGGAGAC.